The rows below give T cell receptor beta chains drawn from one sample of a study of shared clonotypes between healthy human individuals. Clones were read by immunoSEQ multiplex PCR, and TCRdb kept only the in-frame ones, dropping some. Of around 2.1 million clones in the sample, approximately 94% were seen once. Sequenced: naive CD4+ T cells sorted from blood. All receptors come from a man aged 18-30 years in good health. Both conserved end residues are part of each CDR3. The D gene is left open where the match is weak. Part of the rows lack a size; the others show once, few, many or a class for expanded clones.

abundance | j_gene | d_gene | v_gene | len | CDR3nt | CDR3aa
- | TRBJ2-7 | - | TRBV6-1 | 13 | TGTGCCAGCAGTGAAGTCGGGCCGCACGAGCAGTACTTC | CASSEVGPHEQYF
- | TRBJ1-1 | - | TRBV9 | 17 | TGTGCCAGCAGCGCCGATGTGTCAGGGACCCTGAACACTGAAGCTTTCTTT | CASSADVSGTLNTEAFF
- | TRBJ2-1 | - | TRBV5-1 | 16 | TGCGCCAGCAGCTTGGAAATAGGTTCGGGGAACAATGAGCAGTTCTTC | CASSLEIGSGNNEQFF
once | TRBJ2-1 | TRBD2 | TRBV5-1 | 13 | TGCGCCAGCAGCTTGGAGACTAGCGGGAGTCTGTTCTTC | CASSLETSGSLFF
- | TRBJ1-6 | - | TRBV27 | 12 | TGTGCCAGCAGGACAGTGAATTCACCCCTCCACTTT | CASRTVNSPLHF
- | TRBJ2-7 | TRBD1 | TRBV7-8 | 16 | TGTGCCAGCAGCTTCGTAGACAGGGCGACATGGGACGAGCAGTACTTC | CASSFVDRATWDEQYF
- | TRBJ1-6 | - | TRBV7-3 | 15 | TGTGCCAGCAGCTTAATGGGGTCTGATGGGTCACCCCTCCACTTT | CASSLMGSDGSPLHF
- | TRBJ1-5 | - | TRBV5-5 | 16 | TGTGCCAGCAGTTTGGAGGGGTCAGGGAACAATCAGCCCCAGCATTTT | CASSLEGSGNNQPQHF
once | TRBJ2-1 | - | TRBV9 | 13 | TGTGCCAGCAGCGTAGCACAGTACAATGAGCAGTTCTTC | CASSVAQYNEQFF
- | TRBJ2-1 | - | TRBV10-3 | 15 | TGTGCCATCAGTGAGTCGACTGGGCAGAGAATAACGGAGTTCTTC | CAISESTGQRITEFF
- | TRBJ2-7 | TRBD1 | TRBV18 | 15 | TGTGCCAGCTCACTCGCGGGACAGGGACCCTACGAGCAGTACTTC | CASSLAGQGPYEQYF
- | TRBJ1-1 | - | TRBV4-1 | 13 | TGCGCCAGCAGCCCCTGGGGGAACACTGAAGCTTTCTTT | CASSPWGNTEAFF
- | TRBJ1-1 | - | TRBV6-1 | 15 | TGTGCCAGCAGTCAGACAGGCGTCCAGAACACTGAAGCTTTCTTT | CASSQTGVQNTEAFF
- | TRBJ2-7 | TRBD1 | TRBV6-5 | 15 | TGTGCCAGCAGACCTGAGGGGACAGGGGCCTACGAGCAGTACTTC | CASRPEGTGAYEQYF
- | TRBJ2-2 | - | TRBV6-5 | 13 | TGTGCCAGCAGTCGTGGACCCACCGGGGAGCTGTTTTTT | CASSRGPTGELFF
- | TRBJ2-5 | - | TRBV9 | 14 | TGTGCCAGCAGCCCGAGGACAGTCGGAGAGACCCAGTACTTC | CASSPRTVGETQYF
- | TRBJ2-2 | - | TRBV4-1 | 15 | TGCGCCAGCAGCCAAGGACATCCGGGCACCGGGGAGCTGTTTTTT | CASSQGHPGTGELFF
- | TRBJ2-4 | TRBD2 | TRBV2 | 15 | TGTGCCAGCAGTGTGACTAGCGGGAACAAAAACATTCAGTACTTC | CASSVTSGNKNIQYF
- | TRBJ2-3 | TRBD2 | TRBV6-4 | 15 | TGTGCCAGCAGTGACTCTAGCGGGGGGGCCGATACGCAGTATTTT | CASSDSSGGADTQYF
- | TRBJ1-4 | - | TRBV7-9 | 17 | TGTGCCAGCAGCCATAGAGGGACGATTATTTCCAATGAAAAACTGTTTTTT | CASSHRGTIISNEKLFF
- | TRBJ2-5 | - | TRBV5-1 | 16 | TGCGCCAGCAGCTTGGGAAGGGCAGCGGACCAAGAGACCCAGTACTTC | CASSLGRAADQETQYF
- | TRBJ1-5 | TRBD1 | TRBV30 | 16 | TGTGCCTGGAGTGTAAGTGGGAGGGGGCGCGGTCAGCCCCAGCATTTT | CAWSVSGRGRGQPQHF
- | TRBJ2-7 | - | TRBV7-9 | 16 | TGTGCCAGCAGCCCCGCCGGGGGTTTGCTCTTCTACGAGCAGTACTTC | CASSPAGGLLFYEQYF
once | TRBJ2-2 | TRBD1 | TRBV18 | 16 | TGTGCCAGCCCGGCGCGACAGGGTGGGACCACCGGGGAGCTGTTTTTT | CASPARQGGTTGELFF
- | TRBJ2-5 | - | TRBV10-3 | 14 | TGTGCCATCCGCGCAAGCCGGGCCCAAGAGACCCAGTACTTC | CAIRASRAQETQYF
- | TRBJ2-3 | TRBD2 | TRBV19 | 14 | TGTGCCAGTACCGGGACTAGCAGCACAGATACGCAGTATTTT | CASTGTSSTDTQYF
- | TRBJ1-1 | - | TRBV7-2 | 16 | TGTGCCAGCAGCTCCCAGACTCTCTTATTGGGGACTGAAGCTTTCTTT | CASSSQTLLLGTEAFF
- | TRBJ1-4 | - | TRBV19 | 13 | TGTGCCAGTAGTTGGGCAAGGAGGGAAAAACTGTTTTTT | CASSWARREKLFF
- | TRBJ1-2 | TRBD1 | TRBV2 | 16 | TGTGCCAGGGACAGACAGGGGCGCCCCGCTAACTATGGCTACACCTTC | CARDRQGRPANYGYTF
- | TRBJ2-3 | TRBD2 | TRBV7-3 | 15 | TGTGCCAGCAGCACTAGCGGGGGTCGTACAGATACGCAGTATTTT | CASSTSGGRTDTQYF
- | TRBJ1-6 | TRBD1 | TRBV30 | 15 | TGTGCCTGGAGTAACAGGGGCACCTATAATTCACCCCTCCACTTT | CAWSNRGTYNSPLHF
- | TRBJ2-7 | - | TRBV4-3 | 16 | TGCGCCAGCAGCCAAGATGGTGCGGGGAGCTCCTACGAGCAGTACTTC | CASSQDGAGSSYEQYF
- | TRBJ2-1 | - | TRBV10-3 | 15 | TGTGCCATCAGTGAGTCGAACCAACCTTACAATGAGCAGTTCTTC | CAISESNQPYNEQFF
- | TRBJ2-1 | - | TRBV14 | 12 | TGTGCCAGCCGTGGTATCGGCAATGAGCAGTTCTTC | CASRGIGNEQFF
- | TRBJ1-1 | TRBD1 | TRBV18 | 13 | TGTGCCAGCTTCACAGGGGGCAGAACTGAAGCTTTCTTT | CASFTGGRTEAFF
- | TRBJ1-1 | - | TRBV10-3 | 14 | TGTGCCATCCATGATGGGGGGTTGAACACTGAAGCTTTCTTT | CAIHDGGLNTEAFF
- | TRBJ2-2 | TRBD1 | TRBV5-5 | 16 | TGTGCCAGCAGCCCGGACAGGCTCACCCGCATCGGGGAGCTGTTTTTT | CASSPDRLTRIGELFF
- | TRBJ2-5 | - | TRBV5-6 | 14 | TGTGCCTATCGTCGAGGGGGAGGGGAAGAGACCCAGTACTTC | CAYRRGGGEETQYF
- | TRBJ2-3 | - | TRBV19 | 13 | TGTGCCAGTAAAGTAAGCGGCACAGATACGCAGTATTTT | CASKVSGTDTQYF
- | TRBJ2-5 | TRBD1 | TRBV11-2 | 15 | TGTGCCAGCAGCTCGGACAGGGGGCTTACGGAGACCCAGTACTTC | CASSSDRGLTETQYF
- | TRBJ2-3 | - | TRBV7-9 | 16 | TGTGCCAGCAGCCACAACTCGCTACTAGGCACAGATACGCAGTATTTT | CASSHNSLLGTDTQYF
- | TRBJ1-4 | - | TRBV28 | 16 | TGTGCCAGCAGCCTTCGGCACAGGGCCGGGGAAGAAAAACTGTTTTTT | CASSLRHRAGEEKLFF
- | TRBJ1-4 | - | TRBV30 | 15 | TGTGCCTGGAGTGTAGGTGTTGGCAAGAATGAAAAACTGTTTTTT | CAWSVGVGKNEKLFF
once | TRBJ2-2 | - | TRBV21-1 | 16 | TGTGCCAGCAATGCTAGCGGGAGGGCCTGCGCCGGGGAGCTGTTTTTT | CASNASGRACAGELFF
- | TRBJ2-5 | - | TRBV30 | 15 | TGTGCCTGGAGTGTACGAGGTTTTGGCGGAGAGACCCAGTACTTC | CAWSVRGFGGETQYF
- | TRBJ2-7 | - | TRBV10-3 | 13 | TGTGCCATCAGTGGAGGGAGAGAGTACGAGCAGTACTTC | CAISGGREYEQYF